This TCR beta chain was recovered during a study of T cells in Graves' hyperthyroidism and ophthalmopathy. The investigators amplified TCR beta CDR3 regions from RNA transcripts. The HTBI set primed first-round TCR CDR3 RT-PCR. TCRdb passed the multiplex PCR reads through MiXCR, listing each CDR3 protein once. The repertoire has under 550,000 distinct CDR3 sequences, about 20% of them found once; the top ten carry approximately 50%. As for this clonotype: The antigen remains undetermined.

Study outcomes and limitations: For ophthalmopathy, model prediction preceded onset by a median approximately 6 months. The majority of expanded thyroid clonotypes above 0.001 also appeared in blood. Classification by a 13 V-J model distinguished ophthalmopathy from stable hyperthyroidism.

The V gene's germline CDR1 is SGHTA and CDR2 FQGTGA. The CDR3 loop spans 13 amino acids. V was trimmed by 1 base and J by 5 bases, leaving 6 bases between them. The sample consisted of blood. The rearrangement joins TRBV7-3 to TRBJ2-1; no reliable D call. This clonotype was sampled from a man aged 35-49 years with Graves' ophthalmopathy. CDR3 protein: CASSLIRDNEQFF. The CDR3 nucleotides are TGTGCCAGCAGCTTAATTAGGGACAATGAGCAGTTCTTC.